These 23 T cell receptor beta chains came from one sample sequenced in a study of blood T cell repertoires in COVID-19. The protocol was immunoSEQ multiplex PCR, while the TCRdb copy is restricted to in-frame clones and leaves out a portion. This sample has 330,000 or so clones, with roughly 87% found just once. Sequencing used peripheral blood. The receptors here all came from a man aged 30 to 39 with COVID-19, enrolled during active disease.

The genes are TRBV4-3 and TRBJ2-1; 13 bases agree with TRBD2. Unmatched junction bases numbered 6, after V lost 3 bases and J lost 7 bases. Germline CDR1 and CDR2: LGHNA and YSLEER. This CDR3 is built from 16 residues. In DNA form, the CDR3 reads TGCGCCAGCAGCCACCAACTAGCGGGAGGGATGAATGAGCAGTTCTTC. It specifies CASSHQLAGGMNEQFF.

This chain uses TRBV6-5 with TRBJ2-1; the match to TRBD2 covers 11 bases. Germline V gene lookup returns CDR1 MNHEY and CDR2 SVGAGI. V shed 6 bases and J 5 bases; nucleotides not matched to a gene: 6. The CDR3 runs to 15 residues. The CDR3 nucleotides are TGTGCCAGCAGACCCGGGACTAGCGGAAACAATGAGCAGTTCTTC. Translation: CASRPGTSGNNEQFF.

The rearrangement uses TRBV10-1 and TRBJ2-3; 14 bases agree with TRBD2. The CDR3 is made up of 17 amino acids. Per the germline V gene, CDR1 is WNHNN and CDR2 is SYGVQD (reference sequence). The trim removed 8 bases at V and 0 bases at J, leaving 7 bases unmatched. The CDR3 is CASPGTSGSFSTDTQYF. The DNA for the CDR3 is TGCGCCAGCCCCGGGACTAGCGGGAGTTTTAGCACAGATACGCAGTATTTT.

V and J are TRBV6-2 or TRBV6-3 and TRBJ1-5; no clear D. The length of the CDR3 is 16 residues. The V end was cut by 2 bases, the J end by 2 bases, with 13 bases between. In germline, CDR1 is MNHEY, CDR2 SVGEGT. CDR3 sequence: CASSYPTDWGNQPQHF. The CDR3 DNA is TGTGCCAGCAGTTACCCGACCGACTGGGGCAATCAGCCCCAGCATTTT.

The V call is TRBV7-2, the J call TRBJ2-7, with 7 bases identical to TRBD2. Germline V gene lookup returns CDR1 SGHTA and CDR2 FQGNSA. CDR3 length equals 16 residues. V was pared by 2 bases and J by 7 bases, with 14 bases of the junction left unmatched. This CDR3 reads CASSLQRPQTGGEQYF. The DNA of the CDR3 is TGTGCCAGCAGCTTACAGCGGCCCCAGACCGGGGGGGAGCAGTACTTC.

V is TRBV10-2 and J is TRBJ1-5; no clear D. V lost 3 bases and J lost 4, with 7 bases in between. The germline V gene has CDR1 WSHSY and CDR2 SAAADI. The CDR3 covers 13 residues. CDR3 nucleotide sequence: TGCGCCAGCAGTGAACAGCAGAATCAGCCCCAGCATTTT. Residues: CASSEQQNQPQHF.

This clone was observed a single time. This chain connects TRBV29-1 to TRBJ1-5, with 9 bases fitting TRBD1. The CDR3 has 14 amino acids. The ends lost 6 bases at V and 4 bases at J; junction bases unmatched: 7. Germline values: CDR1 SQVTM, CDR2 ANQGSEA. The chain's CDR3 is CSVAGQGKNQPQHF. The DNA of the CDR3 is TGCAGCGTCGCCGGACAGGGGAAGAATCAGCCCCAGCATTTT.

The rearrangement links TRBV7-8 to TRBJ1-3; TRBD1 agrees at 8 bases. The CDR3 is 15 amino acids. CDR1 is SGHVS and CDR2 is FQNEAQ in the germline V gene. With V trimmed by 5 bases and J by 4 bases, 7 bases remained unmatched. The CDR3: CASSPTGQGGNTIYF. In DNA, the CDR3 is TGTGCCAGCAGCCCCACCGGACAGGGAGGAAACACCATATATTTT.

This chain links TRBV29-1 with TRBJ1-2, with unresolved D. V was clipped by 5 bases and J by 2 bases, with 9 bases between them. This CDR3 contains 12 residues. Germline CDR1 is SQVTM and CDR2 is ANQGSEA. The CDR3 reads CSVLSQNYGYTF. The CDR3 coding sequence is TGCAGCGTTCTCTCACAAAACTATGGCTACACCTTC.

This clone is a singleton in its sample. The V call is TRBV21-1, the J call TRBJ1-5; TRBD1 is the table's D call, not checked against the DNA. TRBV21-1 is tagged as a pseudogene. This CDR3 region has 17 residues. The CDR3 reads CASRNRVRVEANQPQHF. CDR3 bases: TGTGCCAGCAGAAACAGGGTAAGAGTAGAGGCCAATCAGCCCCAGCATTTT.

The genes are TRBV7-2 and TRBJ1-2; 9 nucleotides line up with TRBD1. Per germline, CDR1 SGHTA and CDR2 FQGNSA. CDR3 length: 14 amino acids. V dropped 5 bases and J dropped 7; count of bases not matched to a gene: 8. CDR3 sequence (DNA): TGTGCCAGCAGCCTCGGGACAGGGATCGGTGGCTACACCTTC. This encodes CASSLGTGIGGYTF.

CDR3 sequence: CASSSQVQGNNEQFF. The DNA for the CDR3 is TGTGCCAGCAGCTCACAGGTCCAAGGCAACAATGAGCAGTTCTTC. The V gene is TRBV7-6, the J gene TRBJ2-1; a possible D gene is TRBD1 (5 bases). The V gene lost 4 bases and the J gene lost 5 bases, with 15 bases spanning the gap. The CDR3 totals 15 residues. Germline V CDR1 and CDR2: SGHVS, FNYEAQ.

V and J are TRBV27 and TRBJ2-1; 9 positions match TRBD2. V lost 3 bases to trimming and J lost 5 bases; unmatched junction nucleotides: 5. This CDR3 region has 15 residues. Germline CDR1 MNHEY, CDR2 SMNVEV (reference sequence). The DNA for the CDR3 is TGTGCCAGCAGTTTCCTTAGCGGGAGAGACAATGAGCAGTTCTTC. This translates into CASSFLSGRDNEQFF.

The CDR3 DNA reads TGTGCCAGCAGTTCCCGGACAGGCGGGGAGCAGTACTTC. It encodes CASSSRTGGEQYF. The chain has TRBV6-5 and TRBJ2-7, with TRBD1 identical over 7 bases. Germline CDR1 and CDR2: MNHEY and SVGAGI. V shed 4 bases and J 7 bases; nucleotides not matched to a gene: 7. CDR3 length equals 13 residues.

This clone was observed once. The CDR3 here is CASSAADRGRGYTF. The CDR3 DNA reads TGTGCCAGCAGCGCAGCGGACAGGGGGCGAGGCTACACCTTC. This chain links TRBV9 with TRBJ1-2; the match to TRBD1 covers 11 bases. This CDR3 contains 14 residues. The junction had 6 bases not matched to a gene; V was cut back by 3 bases and J by 8 bases. Germline CDR1 is SGDLS and CDR2 is YYNGEE. Looking up the rest from reference TRBV9 and TRBJ1-2 gives the full variable domain: DSGVTQTPKHLITATGQRVTLRCSPRSGDLSVYWYQQSLDQGLQFLIQYYNGEERAKGNILERFSAQQFPDLHSELNLSSLELGDSALYFCASSAADRGRGYTFGSGTRLTVV.

The CDR3: CASSIDAGDNLAEGTDTQYF. In DNA form, the CDR3 reads TGTGCCAGTAGTATAGATGCGGGGGATAATCTAGCTGAAGGCACAGATACGCAGTATTTT. The gene calls are TRBV19 and TRBJ2-3; 7 bases fit TRBD2. V was pared by 0 bases and J by 1 base, with 16 bases of the junction left unmatched. The CDR3 is 20 amino acids. Germline loops: CDR1 LNHDA, CDR2 SQIVND (reference sequence).

The V and J genes are TRBV11-2 and TRBJ2-3; 9 nucleotides line up with TRBD1. This CDR3 is 16 amino acids long. Germline CDR1 SGHAT, CDR2 FQNNGV. The V segment lost 4 bases and the J segment 2 bases; nucleotides outside the gene matches: 7. The CDR3 DNA reads as TGTGCCAGCAGCTCCGGGACAGGGTGGAACACAGATACGCAGTATTTT. It translates to CASSSGTGWNTDTQYF.

The chain carries TRBV5-6 and TRBJ2-7; tentative D call: TRBD1 (5 bases). The length of the CDR3 is 16 residues. Germline values: CDR1 SGHDT, CDR2 YYEEEE. Deletions cut 2 bases from V and 0 bases from J, with 15 bases between. Here the CDR3 reads CASSFSTGQSSYEQYF. The CDR3 DNA is TGTGCCAGCAGCTTCTCAACAGGCCAAAGCTCCTACGAGCAGTACTTC.

The rearrangement uses TRBV2 and TRBJ2-3; maybe TRBD2 (5 bases). The length of the CDR3 is 13 residues. V was cut by 6 bases and J by 3 bases, with 10 bases left in between. Germline CDR1 is SNHLY and CDR2 is FYNNEI. Here the CDR3 reads CASRFGETDTQYF. The CDR3, as DNA: TGTGCCAGCAGGTTCGGGGAGACAGATACGCAGTATTTT.

This clone has a single count. This sequence joins TRBV10-3 and TRBJ2-7; the match to TRBD1 covers 9 bases. This CDR3 contains 14 residues. V lost 5 bases to trimming and J lost 4 bases; unmatched junction nucleotides: 6. Germline V gene sequence: CDR1 ENHRY, CDR2 SYGVKD. CDR3 coding DNA: TGTGCCATCAGTAAACAGGGGGCAGCATACGAGCAGTACTTC. Its translation: CAISKQGAAYEQYF.

This sequence joins TRBV5-1 and TRBJ2-7; maybe TRBD2 (6 bases). Trimming took off 0 bases at V and 5 bases at J, with 15 bases between the two ends. The germline V gene has CDR1 SGHRS and CDR2 YFSETQ. The length of the CDR3 is 15 residues. The CDR3 DNA follows: TGCGCCAGCAGCTTGGCCCCGGGACCGGGGGACGAGCAGTACTTC. Its translation: CASSLAPGPGDEQYF.

The chain has TRBV6-5 and TRBJ1-6, with a weak D call TRBD1 (5 bases). The germline CDR1 and CDR2 sequences are MNHEY and SVGAGI. This CDR3 contains 14 residues. Trimming stripped 4 bases from V and 5 bases from J, with 9 bases between. The DNA of the CDR3 is TGTGCCAGCAGTTTAGTAGGGGATAATTCACCCCTCCACTTT. As protein: CASSLVGDNSPLHF.

J is TRBJ2-7 and V is TRBV4-1; D is ambiguous. The CDR3 contains 13 residues. V dropped 0 bases and J dropped 3 bases, with 6 bases sitting between them. Germline lookup yields CDR1 MGHRA and CDR2 YSYEKL. CDR3 sequence reads: CASSQDIDYEQYF. The DNA of the CDR3 is TGCGCCAGCAGCCAAGATATAGACTACGAGCAGTACTTC.